This T cell receptor beta chain was sequenced in a study of cytomegalovirus exposure and HLA in healthy donors. V was clipped by 6 bases and J by 2 bases, with 14 bases between them. The CDR3 totals 14 residues. The germline gives CDR1 MDHEN, CDR2 SYDVKM. The protocol was immunoSEQ multiplex PCR, while the TCRdb copy is restricted to in-frame clones and leaves out a portion. Seen here are about 78,000 clones, 90% to 96% observed once, and the top ten hold around 1.6%. The genes are TRBV28 and TRBJ2-7; a possible D gene is TRBD2 (6 bases). This TCR was sampled from a man younger than 35 in good health and CMV-seropositive. What was sequenced was PBMCs. The CDR3 sequence is CASSPGTPPYEQYF. The CDR3 nucleotides read TGTGCCAGCAGCCCTGGGACTCCACCCTACGAGCAGTACTTC.